These 21 T cell receptor beta chains were all obtained from the same sample, sequenced in a study of blood T cell repertoires in COVID-19. Sequencing used immunoSEQ multiplex PCR; TCRdb keeps in-frame clones, though not all of them. The sample has about 70,000 clones, roughly 89% seen once; the top ten hold 15% to 20%. Sequenced sample: peripheral blood. The receptor set was obtained from a woman aged 80 or over with acute or convalescent COVID-19.

The sample holds one count of this clone. This chain connects TRBV3-1 (or the pseudogene TRBV3-2) to TRBJ1-1; D unresolved. This CDR3 is 14 amino acids long. In germline, CDR1 is LGHDT, CDR2 YNNKEL (reference sequence). The V end was cut by 0 bases, the J end by 5 bases, with 10 bases between. Here the CDR3 DNA reads TGTGCCAGCAGCCAAGATGCGAAGACTACTGAAGCTTTCTTT. It codes for CASSQDAKTTEAFF.

The V and J genes are TRBV5-6 and TRBJ1-3; D is possibly TRBD1 (5 bases). The CDR3 sequence is 13 residues long. The germline V gene has CDR1 SGHDT and CDR2 YYEEEE. Between the trimmed V and J ends, which lost 7 bases and 0 bases, there was a span of 8 bases. In DNA, the CDR3 is TGTGCCAGCCAGGGCCGCTCTGGAAACACCATATATTTT. Amino acid sequence: CASQGRSGNTIYF.

The rearrangement links TRBV19 to TRBJ1-5, with 7 bases aligning to TRBD1. From germline, CDR1 is LNHDA and CDR2 SQIVND (reference sequence). V gave up 6 bases and J gave up 6 bases; unmatched junction bases: 11. The CDR3 has 15 residues. The CDR3: CASSSRGGAGQPQHF. For the CDR3, the DNA is TGTGCCAGTAGCAGCCGAGGGGGCGCAGGTCAGCCCCAGCATTTT.

The CDR3 loop is CASSLTLGGAFYGYTF. CDR3 in DNA: TGTGCCAGCAGCTTAACCCTAGGAGGGGCCTTCTATGGCTACACCTTC. The gene calls are TRBV7-2 and TRBJ1-2, with D maybe TRBD1 (5 bases). Trimming left V 2 bases short and J 4 bases short, with 17 bases between. Germline-derived CDR1 and CDR2 are SGHTA and FQGNSA. This CDR3 comprises 16 residues.

The table lists this clone with a few counts. The chain has TRBV6-4 and TRBJ2-1; 9 bases fit TRBD1. This CDR3 is 14 amino acids long. Germline trimming cut 5 bases from V and 5 bases from J; bases unmatched to any gene: 4. Looked up from germline, CDR1 is MRHNA and CDR2 is SNTAGT. CDR3 sequence: CASSIGQGNNEQFF. The CDR3 DNA follows: TGTGCCAGCAGTATCGGACAGGGGAACAATGAGCAGTTCTTC.

This clone has more than one count but fewer than ten. This sequence joins TRBV4-3 and TRBJ2-7, with a tentative D call TRBD1 (5 bases). V lost 0 bases, J lost 7 bases, and 13 bases lay in between. Germline-derived CDR1 and CDR2 are LGHNA and YSLEER. The CDR3 is 14 amino acids. The CDR3, as DNA: TGCGCCAGCAGCCAAGAAGGGGTCGGCCGGGAGCAGTACTTC. Residues: CASSQEGVGREQYF.

The V gene is TRBV2, the J gene TRBJ2-5, with D tentatively TRBD2 (5 bases). This CDR3 is built from 13 residues. V shed 5 bases and J shed 7 bases, with 14 bases lying between them. Germline lookup yields CDR1 SNHLY and CDR2 FYNNEI. The CDR3 DNA follows: TGTGCCAGCAGTCAGGACCCCGCGGGGACCCAGTACTTC. Residues: CASSQDPAGTQYF.

This clone was observed a single time. The rearrangement joins TRBV7-2 to TRBJ1-2; TRBD1 agrees at 7 bases. The ends lost 5 bases at V and 5 bases at J; junction bases unmatched: 5. This CDR3 spans 13 amino acids. Germline CDR1 is SGHTA and CDR2 is FQGNSA. In DNA, the CDR3 is TGTGCCAGCAGCCCCGGGACAGTTTATGGCTACACCTTC. As protein: CASSPGTVYGYTF.

This chain joins TRBV3-1 (or the pseudogene TRBV3-2) and TRBJ1-2; D not certain. Trimming left V 1 base short and J 4 bases short, with 13 bases between. The CDR3 length is 15 residues. Per germline, CDR1 LGHDT and CDR2 YNNKEL (reference sequence). CDR3 loop: CASSQVSTGSYGYTF. CDR3 in DNA: TGTGCCAGCAGCCAAGTTAGTACCGGTTCCTATGGCTACACCTTC.

The gene calls are TRBV28 and TRBJ2-7; 9 bases fit TRBD1. Germline loops: CDR1 MDHEN, CDR2 SYDVKM. V lost 6 bases, J lost 1 base, and 1 base stayed unmatched. The CDR3 extends over 13 amino acids. The CDR3 here is CASRDRGSYEQYF. The CDR3, as DNA: TGTGCCAGCAGGGACAGGGGTTCCTACGAGCAGTACTTC. Based on the CDR3 plus reference TRBV28 and TRBJ2-7, the full variable domain is DVKVTQSSRYLVKRTGEKVFLECVQDMDHENMFWYRQDPGLGLRLIYFSYDVKMKEKGDIPEGYSVSREKKERFSLILESASTNQTSMYLCASRDRGSYEQYFGPGTRLTVT.

J is TRBJ1-1 and V is TRBV20-1; 7 bases fit TRBD1. The CDR3 sequence is 11 residues long. Trimming at V came to 4 bases and at J to 5 bases, leaving 1 base not matched to a gene. Germline CDR1 DFQATT, CDR2 SNEGSKA (reference sequence). The CDR3 loop is CSAKTGTEAFF. In DNA form, the CDR3 reads TGCAGTGCTAAGACAGGGACTGAAGCTTTCTTT.

The V and J genes are TRBV28 and TRBJ1-1; the D gene is possibly TRBD1 (6 bases). This CDR3 has 15 residues. In germline, CDR1 is MDHEN, CDR2 SYDVKM. Between the trimmed V and J ends, which lost 6 bases and 5 bases, there was a span of 19 bases. DNA of the CDR3: TGTGCCAGCAGCCTGGGGGGGGCGAAAGGGACTGAAGCTTTCTTT. Residues: CASSLGGAKGTEAFF.

The chain carries TRBV5-1 and TRBJ1-2; TRBD1 agrees at 8 bases. V trimming: 4 bases; J trimming: 3 bases; junction bases outside the gene matches: 2. The germline V gene encodes CDR1 SGHRS and CDR2 YFSETQ. The CDR3 is 13 residues long. The CDR3 bases are TGCGCCAGCAGCCCAGGGGGCGACTATGGCTACACCTTC. It specifies CASSPGGDYGYTF.

V usage is TRBV19 and J usage is TRBJ2-1, with 13 bases identical to TRBD2. This CDR3 spans 14 amino acids. The V and J ends lost 6 bases and 7 bases, in that order; junction bases with no gene match: 3. Germline V gives CDR1 LNHDA, CDR2 SQIVND (reference sequence). The CDR3: CASRTSGRVNEQFF. The CDR3 DNA follows: TGTGCCAGTAGAACTAGCGGGAGGGTAAATGAGCAGTTCTTC.

This chain connects TRBV12-3 or TRBV12-4 to TRBJ1-1; D remains ambiguous. Trimming shortened V by 2 bases and J by 1 base, and 5 bases separated the two germline ends. This CDR3 has 13 amino acids. The CDR3 DNA follows: TGTGCCAGCAGTTTAAGAGGGAACACTGAAGCTTTCTTT. This sequence encodes CASSLRGNTEAFF.

V and J are TRBV2 and TRBJ1-1; no clear D gene. The germline V and J ends were trimmed by 8 bases and 2 bases, with 6 bases remaining between them. Looked up from germline, CDR1 is SNHLY and CDR2 is FYNNEI. The CDR3 totals 11 residues. In DNA, the CDR3 is TGTGCCAGCTCACTAAACACTGAAGCTTTCTTT. It encodes CASSLNTEAFF. The variable domain in full, with the rest retrieved from reference TRBV2 and TRBJ1-1, is EPEVTQTPSHQVTQMGQEVILRCVPISNHLYFYWYRQILGQKVEFLVSFYNNEISEKSEIFDDQFSVERPDGSNFTLKIRSTKLEDSAMYFCASSLNTEAFFGQGTRLTVV.

This clone was counted between two and nine times. CDR3 in amino acids: CASSQEAGGQDEQFF. The CDR3 region has the DNA TGTGCCAGCAGCCAAGAAGCGGGGGGGCAGGATGAGCAGTTCTTC. The chain links TRBV4-2 to TRBJ2-1; TRBD2 aligns across 10 bases. In germline, CDR1 is LGHNA, CDR2 YNFKEQ. V gave up 0 bases and J gave up 8 bases; unmatched junction bases: 4. CDR3 size: 15 residues.

The CDR3 sequence is CASSSILAGGTDTQYF. In DNA form, the CDR3 reads TGTGCCAGCAGCTCGATTCTAGCGGGGGGCACAGATACGCAGTATTTT. The chain combines TRBV11-2 with TRBJ2-3, with 10 bases matching TRBD2. Germline CDR1 is SGHAT and CDR2 is FQNNGV. The CDR3 loop spans 16 amino acids. V was clipped by 4 bases and J by 1 base; unmatched bases: 5. Together with reference TRBV11-2 and TRBJ2-3, the CDR3 gives the full variable domain: EAGVAQSPRYKIIEKRQSVAFWCNPISGHATLYWYQQILGQGPKLLIQFQNNGVVDDSQLPKDRFSAERLKGVDSTLKIQPAKLEDSAVYLCASSSILAGGTDTQYFGPGTRLTVL.

This chain joins TRBV20-1 and TRBJ2-3, with 8 bases fitting TRBD2. V trimming: 3 bases; J trimming: 1 base; junction bases outside the gene matches: 9. Germline V gives CDR1 DFQATT, CDR2 SNEGSKA (reference sequence). The CDR3 length is 16 residues. CDR3 in amino acids: CSASGAVRGGTDTQYF. The DNA for the CDR3 is TGCAGTGCTAGTGGGGCGGTGCGGGGGGGCACAGATACGCAGTATTTT.

The rearrangement uses TRBV5-4 and TRBJ2-7; 10 bases line up with TRBD1. Trimming at V came to 3 bases and at J to 4 bases, leaving 1 base not matched to a gene. The CDR3 has 13 residues. In germline, CDR1 is SGHNT, CDR2 YYREEE (reference sequence). The CDR3 nucleotides are TGTGCCAGCAGCTCGGACAGGGGGTACGAGCAGTACTTC. It yields the protein CASSSDRGYEQYF.

The chain recombines TRBV11-2 with TRBJ2-2, with 9 positions matching TRBD2. V lost 0 bases and J lost 1; bases outside the gene matches: 12. Germline CDR1 and CDR2: SGHAT and FQNNGV. The CDR3 has 20 amino acids. This chain's CDR3 is CASSLDSQRGAPGNTGELFF. As DNA, the CDR3 is TGTGCCAGCAGCTTAGATTCCCAGCGGGGGGCCCCTGGGAACACCGGGGAGCTGTTTTTT.